Presented here are 15 T cell receptor beta chains from one specimen sequenced in a study of Graves' ophthalmopathy and Graves' hyperthyroidism. RNA transcripts yielded amplified TCR beta CDR3 regions. Scientists carried out first-round RT-PCR using HTBI primers and then a second-round multiplex PCR. TCRdb reprocessed the multiplex PCR reads via MiXCR and lists one record per CDR3 protein. Of almost 750,000 distinct CDR3 sequences listed, 40% are singletons. Sequencing was performed on peripheral blood. All receptors come from an adult man with Graves' ophthalmopathy.

At least ten counts were recorded for this clonotype. The rearrangement links TRBV7-2 to TRBJ2-6; the D is unclear. The CDR3 loop spans 16 amino acids. Deletions cut 1 base from V and 2 bases from J, with 9 bases between. The germline V gene encodes CDR1 SGHTA and CDR2 FQGNSA. CDR3 sequence (DNA): TGTGCCAGCAGCTTAGTTGCAGCAGCTGGGGCCAACGTCCTGACTTTC. This gives the protein CASSLVAAAGANVLTF. Combining the CDR3 with reference TRBV7-2 and TRBJ2-6 gives the whole variable domain GAGVSQSPSNKVTEKGKDVELRCDPISGHTALYWYRQSLGQGLEFLIYFQGNSAPDKSGLPSDRFSAERTGGSVSTLTIQRTQQEDSAVYLCASSLVAAAGANVLTFGAGSRLTVL.

The rearrangement uses TRBV10-3 and TRBJ2-5; perhaps TRBD1 as D (6 bases). V was cut by 2 bases and J by 5 bases, with 15 bases left in between. Germline lookup yields CDR1 ENHRY and CDR2 SYGVKD. The length of the CDR3 is 15 residues. The CDR3 region has the DNA TGTGCCATCAGTGAGACCCAGGGGCAGTGGGAGACCCAGTACTTC. It specifies CAISETQGQWETQYF.

The J gene is TRBJ1-6, the V gene TRBV9; 7 nucleotides agree with TRBD1. The germline CDR1 and CDR2 sequences are SGDLS and YYNGEE. V trimming: 7 bases; J trimming: 0 bases; junction bases outside the gene matches: 10. This CDR3 has 17 amino acids. The CDR3 region has the DNA TGTGCCAGCTCACCGAGGGACAGAAGCTCCTATAATTCACCCCTCCACTTT. It specifies CASSPRDRSSYNSPLHF.

The table lists this clonotype with a few counts. This chain joins TRBV24-1 and TRBJ1-5; 7 bases agree with TRBD1. Germline V CDR1 and CDR2: KGHDR, SFDVKD. CDR3 length equals 15 residues. V lost 6 bases to trimming and J lost 4 bases; unmatched junction nucleotides: 8. Written as DNA, the CDR3 is TGTGCCACCAGTTACCTCGGGACAGAGAATCAGCCCCAGCATTTT. Translation: CATSYLGTENQPQHF.

This clonotype was seen at least ten times. V gene TRBV11-2 combines with J gene TRBJ2-5; D not resolved. The germline V and J ends were trimmed by 3 bases and 6 bases, with 5 bases remaining between them. CDR1 is SGHAT and CDR2 is FQNNGV in the germline V gene. This CDR3 has 11 residues. CDR3 sequence: CASSLTQTQYF. In DNA form, the CDR3 reads TGTGCCAGCAGCTTGACCCAGACCCAGTACTTC. Combining the CDR3 with reference TRBV11-2 and TRBJ2-5 gives the whole variable domain EAGVAQSPRYKIIEKRQSVAFWCNPISGHATLYWYQQILGQGPKLLIQFQNNGVVDDSQLPKDRFSAERLKGVDSTLKIQPAKLEDSAVYLCASSLTQTQYFGPGTRLLVL.

J is TRBJ1-5 and V is TRBV7-6, with TRBD1 matching 7 bases. CDR1 and CDR2 (germline): SGHVS, FNYEAQ. Losses at the gene ends were 5 bases for V and 4 bases for J; bases not matched to a gene: 8. This CDR3 is built from 15 residues. CDR3 protein: CASSVAGTANQPQHF. The CDR3, as DNA: TGTGCCAGCAGCGTTGCCGGGACAGCAAATCAGCCCCAGCATTTT.

This clonotype was picked up a small number of times. V gene TRBV7-9 combines with J gene TRBJ2-5; D unclear. CDR1 is SEHNR, CDR2 FQNEAQ, per germline (reference sequence). The CDR3 covers 15 residues. The V end lost 3 bases, the J end lost 2 bases, and 13 bases lay between the germline ends. CDR3 nucleotide sequence: TGTGCCAGCAGCTTCGGTCCAGGACCGCAAGAGACCCAGTACTTC. Translated, it gives CASSFGPGPQETQYF.

A note on this clonotype: The junction does not match germline at one end; this may be a read error. The J gene is TRBJ1-5, the V gene TRBV5-1; a possible D gene is TRBD1 (6 bases). In germline, CDR1 is SGHRS, CDR2 YFSETQ. This CDR3 comprises 18 residues. The CDR3 reads CASSSPAWTVNSNQPQHF. The CDR3 DNA follows: TGCGCCAGCAGCTCCCCTGCGTGGACAGTAAATAGCAATCAGCCCCAGCACTTT. The full variable domain, with the rest looked up from reference TRBV5-1 and TRBJ1-5, is KAGVTQTPRYLIKTRGQQVTLSCSPISGHRSVSWYQQTPGQGLQFLFEYFSETQRNKGNFPGRFSGRQFSNSRSEMNVSTLELGDSALYLCASSSPAWTVNSNQPQHFGDGTRLSIL.

This clonotype was detected ten times or more. This rearrangement joins TRBV10-3 to TRBJ1-2, with 9 nucleotides matching TRBD1. V lost 7 bases to trimming and J lost 4 bases; unmatched junction nucleotides: 10. In germline, CDR1 is ENHRY, CDR2 SYGVKD. This CDR3 comprises 15 residues. The CDR3, as DNA: TGTGCCATCACCTCGGGACAGGGCGGTGGCTATGGCTACACCTTC. Its translation: CAITSGQGGGYGYTF.

There are a few counts of this clonotype. The rearrangement uses TRBV14 and TRBJ2-2; D may match TRBD1 or TRBD2 (6 bases each). V was cut by 4 bases and J by 5 bases, with 17 bases left in between. This CDR3 comprises 16 residues. CDR1 is SGHDN, CDR2 FVKESK, per germline. CDR3 in DNA: TGTGCCAGCAGCCCACAGGGACTCCTAACGACCGGGGAGCTGTTTTTT. This translates into CASSPQGLLTTGELFF.

The CDR3: CAIKTLRGAINTGELFF. CDR3 nucleotide sequence: TGTGCCATCAAGACCCTAAGGGGGGCCATAAACACCGGGGAGCTGTTTTTT. The gene calls are TRBV7-9 and TRBJ2-2; either TRBD1 or TRBD2 may fit D (6 bases each). Germline assignment: CDR1 SEHNR and CDR2 FQNEAQ (reference sequence). The ends were cut back, 10 bases at V and 2 bases at J, with 23 bases in the middle. The CDR3 consists of 17 residues.

A remark on this clonotype: This may come from a read error, since a much larger clone is one base off. This chain connects TRBV29-1 to TRBJ2-7; 7 nucleotides agree with TRBD2. Losses at the gene ends were 4 bases for V and 9 bases for J; bases not matched to a gene: 6. The CDR3 is made up of 11 amino acids. Germline-derived CDR1 and CDR2 are SQVTM and ANQGSEA. The CDR3 DNA is TGCAGCGTTGGTGGCGGCGGGGGGCAGTACTTC. This sequence encodes CSVGGGGGQYF.

The CDR3 reads CASFSATGTGYRHDYTF. DNA of the CDR3: TGCGCCAGCTTCTCCGCTACCGGGACAGGGTATCGCCATGACTACACCTTC. The V gene is TRBV10-2, the J gene TRBJ1-2; 9 nucleotides line up with TRBD1. The germline CDR1 and CDR2 sequences are WSHSY and SAAADI. CDR3 size: 17 residues. J lost 10 bases, V lost 8 bases, and 23 bases had no gene match.

This clonotype was seen more than once but under ten times. This chain joins TRBV15 and TRBJ2-5; tentatively, D is TRBD2 (6 bases). V lost 10 bases to trimming and J lost 4 bases, with 22 bases between them. Per germline, CDR1 LNHNV and CDR2 YYDKDF (reference sequence). The CDR3 consists of 15 residues. In nucleotides, the CDR3 is TGTGCCAGCAGTTTAGCAGGGCCGCGGGGAGAGACCCAGTACTTC. This codes for CASSLAGPRGETQYF. Complete variable domain (other parts from reference TRBV15 and TRBJ2-5): DAMVIQNPRYQVTQFGKPVTLSCSQTLNHNVMYWYQQKSSQAPKLLFHYYDKDFNNEADTPDNFQSRRPNTSFCFLDIRSPGLGDTAMYLCASSLAGPRGETQYFGPGTRLLVL.

The V and J genes are TRBV24-1 and TRBJ1-5, with unresolved D. Looked up from germline, CDR1 is KGHDR and CDR2 is SFDVKD. There are 13 residues in the CDR3. CDR3 protein: CARVTASNQPQHF. In DNA, the CDR3 is TGTGCTAGAGTGACGGCCAGCAATCAGCCCCAGCATTTT.